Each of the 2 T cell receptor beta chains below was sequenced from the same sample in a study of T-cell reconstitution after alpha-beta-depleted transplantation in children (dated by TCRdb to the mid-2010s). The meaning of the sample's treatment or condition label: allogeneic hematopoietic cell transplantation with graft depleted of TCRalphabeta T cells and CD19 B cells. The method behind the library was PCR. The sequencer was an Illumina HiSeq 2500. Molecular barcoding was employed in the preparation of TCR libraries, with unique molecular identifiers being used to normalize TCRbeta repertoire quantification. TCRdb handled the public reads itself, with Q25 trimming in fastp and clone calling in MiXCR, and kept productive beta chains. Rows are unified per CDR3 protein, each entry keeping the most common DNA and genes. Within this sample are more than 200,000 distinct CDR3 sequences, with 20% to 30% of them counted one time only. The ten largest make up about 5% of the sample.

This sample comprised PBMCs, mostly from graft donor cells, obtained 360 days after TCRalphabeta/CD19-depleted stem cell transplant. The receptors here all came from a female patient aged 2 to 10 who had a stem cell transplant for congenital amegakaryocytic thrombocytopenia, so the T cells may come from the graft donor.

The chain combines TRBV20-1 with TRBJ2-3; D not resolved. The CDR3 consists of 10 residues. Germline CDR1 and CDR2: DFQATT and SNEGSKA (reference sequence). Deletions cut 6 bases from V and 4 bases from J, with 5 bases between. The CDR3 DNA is TGCAGTGCCGTCGCAGATACGCAGTATTTT. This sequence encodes CSAVADTQYF.

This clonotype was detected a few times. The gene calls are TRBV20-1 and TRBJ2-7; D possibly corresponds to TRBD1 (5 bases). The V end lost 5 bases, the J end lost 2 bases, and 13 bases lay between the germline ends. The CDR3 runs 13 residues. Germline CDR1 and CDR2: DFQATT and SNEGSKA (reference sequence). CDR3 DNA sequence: TGCAGTGCTGTCTGGACGGACACCTACGAGCAGTACTTC. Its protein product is CSAVWTDTYEQYF.